This is a list of T cell receptor beta chains from one sample in a study of blood T cell repertoires in COVID-19. Profiled with immunoSEQ multiplex PCR; TCRdb holds only in-frame clones, not every one. Of around 160,000 clones in the sample, approximately 83% were seen once. Sequencing used peripheral blood. The source is a man in his sixties with acute or convalescent COVID-19. Each CDR3 is given with its conserved first and last residue. D genes are given only for firm matches. Clone size is not always given. Where it is, it says once, few, many or a class for expanded clones.

-,TRBV3-1/TRBV3-2,-,TRBJ2-7,CASSYSYEQYF,TGTGCCAGCAGCTACTCCTACGAGCAGTACTTC
-,TRBV7-9,-,TRBJ1-2,CASSLESGNYGYTF,TGTGCCAGCAGCTTAGAGTCGGGAAACTATGGCTACACCTTC
-,TRBV6-5,TRBD1,TRBJ2-7,CASSRQSDRAHEQYF,TGTGCCAGCAGCCGCCAGTCGGACAGGGCCCACGAGCAGTACTTC
once,TRBV11-2,-,TRBJ1-2,CASSLDSNYGYTF,TGTGCCAGCAGCCTCGACAGCAACTATGGCTACACCTTC
-,TRBV11-2,TRBD1,TRBJ2-7,CASSLLDREGGEQYF,TGTGCCAGCAGCTTGCTGGACAGGGAAGGGGGCGAGCAGTACTTC
-,TRBV9,-,TRBJ2-7,CASTPGGGAPLLFEQYF,TGTGCCAGCACCCCTGGAGGGGGGGCTCCCCTACTCTTCGAGCAGTACTTC
-,TRBV7-8,TRBD2,TRBJ2-1,CASSLVAGGPNEQFF,TGTGCCAGCAGCTTAGTAGCGGGAGGGCCCAATGAGCAGTTCTTC
-,TRBV6-5,TRBD1,TRBJ1-4,CASRPGQGAFEKLFF,TGTGCCAGCAGGCCGGGACAGGGGGCATTTGAAAAACTGTTTTTT
once,TRBV9,-,TRBJ2-2,CASSVNPGTGELFF,TGTGCCAGCAGCGTTAACCCGGGAACAGGGGAGCTGTTTTTT
-,TRBV2,TRBD1,TRBJ1-1,CASRETGAGEAFF,TGTGCCAGCAGAGAGACAGGGGCTGGTGAAGCTTTCTTT
once,TRBV19,TRBD1,TRBJ1-4,CASSMWTGEGEKLFF,TGTGCCAGTAGTATGTGGACAGGGGAGGGTGAAAAACTGTTTTTT
-,TRBV11-2,-,TRBJ2-5,CASSLSDSGALGQETQYF,TGTGCCAGCAGCTTAAGCGATTCAGGGGCACTGGGGCAAGAGACCCAGTACTTC
-,TRBV21-1,-,TRBJ2-7,CASSSKRASGMYEQYF,TGTGCCAGCAGCTCTAAACGGGCTAGCGGGATGTACGAGCAGTACTTC
-,TRBV3-1/TRBV3-2,TRBD1,TRBJ1-2,CASSLQGADGYTF,TGTGCCAGCAGCCTCCAGGGGGCGGATGGCTACACCTTC
-,TRBV7-8,TRBD2,TRBJ2-1,CASSFELAGIGKQFF,TGTGCCAGCAGCTTCGAACTAGCGGGAATCGGGAAGCAGTTCTTC